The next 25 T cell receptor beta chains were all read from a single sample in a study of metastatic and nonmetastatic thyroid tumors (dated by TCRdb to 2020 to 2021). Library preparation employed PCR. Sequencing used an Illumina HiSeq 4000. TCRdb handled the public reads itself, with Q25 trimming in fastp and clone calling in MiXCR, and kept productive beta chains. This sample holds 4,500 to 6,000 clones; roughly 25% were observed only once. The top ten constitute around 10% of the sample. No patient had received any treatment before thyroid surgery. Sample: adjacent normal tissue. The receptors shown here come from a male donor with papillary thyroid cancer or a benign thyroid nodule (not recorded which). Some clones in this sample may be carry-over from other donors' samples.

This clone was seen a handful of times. CDR3 DNA: TGTGCCAGTAGTATTCGGGGGACCTTCTACGAGCAGTACTTC. It specifies CASSIRGTFYEQYF. The genes are TRBV19 and TRBJ2-7, with D possibly matching TRBD2 (6 bases). V was clipped by 3 bases and J by 3 bases, with 12 bases between them. Germline CDR1 reads LNHDA; CDR2 reads SQIVND (reference sequence). CDR3 length equals 14 residues.

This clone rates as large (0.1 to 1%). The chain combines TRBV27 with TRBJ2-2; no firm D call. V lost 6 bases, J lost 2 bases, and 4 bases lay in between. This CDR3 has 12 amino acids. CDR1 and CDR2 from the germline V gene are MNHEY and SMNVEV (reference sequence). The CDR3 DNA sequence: TGTGCCAGCAGCCTTAACACCGGGGAGCTGTTTTTT. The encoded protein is CASSLNTGELFF.

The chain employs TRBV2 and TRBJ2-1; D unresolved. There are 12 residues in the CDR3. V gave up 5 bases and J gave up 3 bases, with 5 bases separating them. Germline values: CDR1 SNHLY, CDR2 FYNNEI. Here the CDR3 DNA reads TGTGCCAGCAGTTCCAACTACAATGAGCAGTTCTTC. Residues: CASSSNYNEQFF. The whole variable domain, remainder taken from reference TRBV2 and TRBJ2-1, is EPEVTQTPSHQVTQMGQEVILRCVPISNHLYFYWYRQILGQKVEFLVSFYNNEISEKSEIFDDQFSVERPDGSNFTLKIRSTKLEDSAMYFCASSSNYNEQFFGPGTRLTVL.

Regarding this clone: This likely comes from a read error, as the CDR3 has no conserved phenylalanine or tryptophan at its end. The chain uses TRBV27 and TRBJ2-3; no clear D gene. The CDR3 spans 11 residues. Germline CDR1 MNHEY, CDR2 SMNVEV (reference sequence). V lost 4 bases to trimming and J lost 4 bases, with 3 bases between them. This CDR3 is CASSSPDTQYL. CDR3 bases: TGTGCCAGCAGTTCCCCAGATACGCAGTATCTT.

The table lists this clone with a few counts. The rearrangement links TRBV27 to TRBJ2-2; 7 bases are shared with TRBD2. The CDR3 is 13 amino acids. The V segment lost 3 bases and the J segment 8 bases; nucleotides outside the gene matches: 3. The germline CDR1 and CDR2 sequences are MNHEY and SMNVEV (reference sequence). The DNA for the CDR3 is TGTGCCAGCAGTTTTAGCGGGTTAGGGGAGCTGTTTTTT. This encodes CASSFSGLGELFF.

CDR3 protein: CASSYSGLEQFF. The CDR3 DNA follows: TGTGCCAGCAGTTACTCCGGGCTGGAGCAGTTCTTC. This chain links TRBV6-2 or TRBV6-3 with TRBJ2-1, with unresolved D. The germline V gene has CDR1 MNHEY and CDR2 SVGEGT. This CDR3 region has 12 residues. V lost 0 bases and J lost 10, with 7 bases in between.

CDR3 in amino acids: CAGRTSGSAIEQYF. Written as DNA, the CDR3 is TGTGCCGGTCGGACTAGCGGGAGTGCCATCGAGCAGTACTTC. The chain joins TRBV6-2 or TRBV6-3 to TRBJ2-7; 13 bases map to TRBD2. The CDR3 spans 14 residues. Germline CDR1 is MNHEY and CDR2 is SVGEGT. Germline trimming cut 11 bases from V and 6 bases from J; bases unmatched to any gene: 10.

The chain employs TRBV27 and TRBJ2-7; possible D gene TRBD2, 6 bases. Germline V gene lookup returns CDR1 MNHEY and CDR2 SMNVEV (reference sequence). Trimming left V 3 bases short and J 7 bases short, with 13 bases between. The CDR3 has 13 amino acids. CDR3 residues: CASSFVGGLEQYF. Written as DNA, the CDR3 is TGTGCCAGCAGTTTCGTGGGGGGTTTGGAGCAGTACTTC.

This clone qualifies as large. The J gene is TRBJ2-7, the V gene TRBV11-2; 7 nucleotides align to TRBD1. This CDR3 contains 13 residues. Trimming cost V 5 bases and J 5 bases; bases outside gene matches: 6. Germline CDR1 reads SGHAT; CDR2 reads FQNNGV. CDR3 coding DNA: TGTGCCAGCAGCACCAGACAGGGCCACGAGCAGTACTTC. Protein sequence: CASSTRQGHEQYF.

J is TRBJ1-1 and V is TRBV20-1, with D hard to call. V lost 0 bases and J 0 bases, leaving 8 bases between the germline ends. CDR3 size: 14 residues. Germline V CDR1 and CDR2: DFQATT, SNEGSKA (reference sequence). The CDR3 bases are TGCAGTGCTAGAGATGGTAAGATGAACACTGAAGCTTTCTTT. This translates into CSARDGKMNTEAFF.

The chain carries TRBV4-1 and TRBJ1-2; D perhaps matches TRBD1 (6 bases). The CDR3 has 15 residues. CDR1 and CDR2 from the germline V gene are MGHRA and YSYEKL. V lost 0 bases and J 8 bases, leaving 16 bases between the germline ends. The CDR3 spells CASSQDIGGAEGYTF. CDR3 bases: TGCGCCAGCAGCCAAGATATAGGGGGAGCTGAGGGCTACACCTTC.

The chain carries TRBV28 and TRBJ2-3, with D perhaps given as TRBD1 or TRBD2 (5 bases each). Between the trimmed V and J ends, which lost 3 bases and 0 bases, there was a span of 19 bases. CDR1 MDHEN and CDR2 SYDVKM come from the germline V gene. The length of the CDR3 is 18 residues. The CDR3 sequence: CASSFELAVGVSTDTQYF. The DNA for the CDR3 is TGTGCCAGCAGTTTCGAACTGGCAGTGGGGGTAAGCACAGATACGCAGTATTTT.

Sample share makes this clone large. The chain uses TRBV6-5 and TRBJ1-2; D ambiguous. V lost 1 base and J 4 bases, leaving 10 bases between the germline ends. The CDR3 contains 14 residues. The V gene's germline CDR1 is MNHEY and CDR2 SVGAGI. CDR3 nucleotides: TGTGCCAGCAGTTACTTAGGAGGGTTCTATGGCTACACCTTC. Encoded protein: CASSYLGGFYGYTF.

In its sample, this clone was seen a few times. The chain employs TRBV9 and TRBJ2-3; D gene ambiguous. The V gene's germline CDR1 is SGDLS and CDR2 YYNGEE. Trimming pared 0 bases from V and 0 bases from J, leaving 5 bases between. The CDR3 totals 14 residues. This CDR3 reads CASSVGHSTDTQYF. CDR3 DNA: TGTGCCAGCAGCGTAGGGCACAGCACAGATACGCAGTATTTT.

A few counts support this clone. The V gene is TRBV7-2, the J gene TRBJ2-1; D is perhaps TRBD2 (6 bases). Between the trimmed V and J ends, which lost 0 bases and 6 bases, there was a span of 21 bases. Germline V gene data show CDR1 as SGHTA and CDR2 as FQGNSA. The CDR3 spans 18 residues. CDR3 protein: CASSLAYGDSGWGNEQFF. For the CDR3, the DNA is TGTGCCAGCAGCTTAGCCTACGGGGACTCCGGGTGGGGCAATGAGCAGTTCTTC.

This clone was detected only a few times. The CDR3 loop is CATSRGVWDQYMSTEAFF. The CDR3 region has the DNA TGTGCCACCAGCAGAGGTGTTTGGGACCAATACATGAGCACTGAAGCTTTCTTT. The chain employs TRBV15 and TRBJ1-1; D possibly corresponds to TRBD1 (5 bases). Germline CDR1 and CDR2: LNHNV and YYDKDF (reference sequence). V lost 1 base, J lost 4 bases, and 22 bases lay in between. The length of the CDR3 is 18 residues.

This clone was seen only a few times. The CDR3 here is CASSPRFGSYNEQFF. The CDR3 DNA reads as TGTGCCAGCAGCCCCCGGTTTGGCTCCTACAATGAGCAGTTCTTC. The chain couples TRBV11-2 to TRBJ2-1; the D is unclear. Trimming took off 5 bases at V and 0 bases at J, with 11 bases between the two ends. The V gene's germline CDR1 is SGHAT and CDR2 FQNNGV. The length of the CDR3 is 15 residues.

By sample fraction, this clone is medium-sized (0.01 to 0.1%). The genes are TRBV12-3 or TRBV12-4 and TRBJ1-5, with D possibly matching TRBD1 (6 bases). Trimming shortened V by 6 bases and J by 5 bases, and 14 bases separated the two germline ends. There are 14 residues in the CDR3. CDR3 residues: CASSITGRDQPQHF. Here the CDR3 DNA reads TGTGCCAGCAGCATAACAGGGAGAGATCAGCCCCAGCATTTT.

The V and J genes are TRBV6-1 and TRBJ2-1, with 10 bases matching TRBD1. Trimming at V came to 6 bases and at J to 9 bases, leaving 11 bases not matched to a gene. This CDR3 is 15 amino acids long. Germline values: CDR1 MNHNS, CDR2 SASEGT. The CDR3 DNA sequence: TGTGCCAGCAGCACTAGGACAGGGGGTTATGGTGAGCAGTTCTTC. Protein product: CASSTRTGGYGEQFF.

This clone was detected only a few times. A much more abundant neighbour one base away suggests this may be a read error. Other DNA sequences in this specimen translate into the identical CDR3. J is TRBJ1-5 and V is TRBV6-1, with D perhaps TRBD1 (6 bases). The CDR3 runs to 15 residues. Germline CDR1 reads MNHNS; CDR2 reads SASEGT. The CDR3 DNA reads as TGTGCCAGCACCAATACGGCAGGGGCAAATCAGCCCCAACATTTT. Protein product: CASTNTAGANQPQHF.

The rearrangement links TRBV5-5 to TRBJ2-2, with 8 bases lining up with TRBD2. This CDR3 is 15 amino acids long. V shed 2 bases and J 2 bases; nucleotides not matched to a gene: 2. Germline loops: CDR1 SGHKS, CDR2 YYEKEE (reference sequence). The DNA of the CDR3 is TGTGCCAGCAGCTTCGGGGGGGGTAACACCGGGGAGCTGTTTTTT. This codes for CASSFGGGNTGELFF.

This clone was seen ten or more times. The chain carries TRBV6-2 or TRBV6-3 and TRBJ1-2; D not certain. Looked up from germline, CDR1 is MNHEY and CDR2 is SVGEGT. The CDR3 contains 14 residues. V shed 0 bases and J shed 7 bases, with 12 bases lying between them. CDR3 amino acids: CASSYSGLTSGYTF. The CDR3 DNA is TGTGCCAGCAGTTACTCCGGACTGACTAGTGGCTACACCTTC.

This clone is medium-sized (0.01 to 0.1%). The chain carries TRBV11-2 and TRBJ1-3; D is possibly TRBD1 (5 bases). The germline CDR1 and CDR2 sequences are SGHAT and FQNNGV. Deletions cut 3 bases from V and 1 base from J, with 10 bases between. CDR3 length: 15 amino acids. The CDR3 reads CASSFGTLSGNTIYF. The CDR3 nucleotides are TGTGCCAGCAGCTTTGGGACGCTTTCTGGAAACACCATATATTTT.

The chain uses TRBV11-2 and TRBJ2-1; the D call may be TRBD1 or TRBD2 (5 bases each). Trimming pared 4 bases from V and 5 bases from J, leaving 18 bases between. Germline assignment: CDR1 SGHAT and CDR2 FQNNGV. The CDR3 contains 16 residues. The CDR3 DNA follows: TGTGCCAGCAGCTCCGGGGCCACGAGGTCCCACAATGAGCAGTTCTTC. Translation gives CASSSGATRSHNEQFF.

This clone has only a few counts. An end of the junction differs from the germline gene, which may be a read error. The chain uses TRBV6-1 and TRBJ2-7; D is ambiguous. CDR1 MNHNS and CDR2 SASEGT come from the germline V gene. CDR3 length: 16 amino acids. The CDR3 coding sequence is TGTGCCGGCAGGTCAGAACATACCACCACTTACTACGAGCAGTACTTC. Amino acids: CAGRSEHTTTYYEQYF.